This T cell receptor (beta chain) comes out of a study of human T cells and chemical hapten exposure. Whole-study results and caveats: Those TCRs sitting above 1 in 1000 frequency stayed the same with DPC sensitization.

This clonotype was found a few times. What it recognizes is unknown. Indicated time point: patch test 2, 6 weeks after DPC sensitization. Noted treatment: therapeutic diphenylcyclopropenone sensitization with weekly scalp DPC. Staff drew blood before applying each patch test. Whole blood that had not been fractionated was the source of extracted total RNA. This CDR3 is built from 14 residues. The V end lost 0 bases, the J end lost 3 bases, and 8 bases lay between the germline ends. Germline V gene sequence: CDR1 LGHNA, CDR2 YSLEER. TCRdb re-called the RACE reads with MiXCR, one entry per CDR3 protein. This table has a few hundred thousand distinct CDR3 sequences, about 6% appearing once.

The rearrangement joins TRBV4-3 to TRBJ1-2, with D unresolved. The source material was whole blood, sampled in connection with sensitization to the hapten diphenylcyclopropenone (DPC). The sequence was obtained from a young woman with alopecia areata. Some clones in this sample may be carry-over from other donors' samples. CDR3 in DNA: TGCGCCAGCAGCCAAGAGCCCGGCGACTATGGCTACACCTTC. This gives the protein CASSQEPGDYGYTF.